This TCR beta chain was captured in a study of CD4 T cell repertoires in COVID-19. Clones were sequenced by immunoSEQ multiplex PCR, and TCRdb holds only the in-frame ones, with some missing. The table has about 75,000 clones, roughly four fifths seen once. This sequence originates from a human donor who had COVID-19. The sample was CD4+ T cells from peripheral blood, taken after recovery from COVID-19.

DNA of the CDR3: TGTGCCAGCAGCTTAGCGAGGACTGGGGCCAACGTCCTGACTTTC. Its translation: CASSLARTGANVLTF. The rearrangement links TRBV7-9 to TRBJ2-6; D remains ambiguous. CDR1 is SEHNR, CDR2 FQNEAQ, per germline (reference sequence). CDR3 size: 15 residues. Trimming shortened V by 0 bases and J by 2 bases, and 5 bases separated the two germline ends.